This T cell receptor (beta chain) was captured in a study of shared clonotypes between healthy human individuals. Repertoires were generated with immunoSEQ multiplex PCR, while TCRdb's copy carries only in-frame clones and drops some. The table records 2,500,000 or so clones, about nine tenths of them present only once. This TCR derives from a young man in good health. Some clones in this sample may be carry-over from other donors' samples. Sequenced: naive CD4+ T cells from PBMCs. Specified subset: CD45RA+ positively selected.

DNA for the CDR3: TGTGCCACAAAGGGTTTAGTAGCCTCTTCGGATGAGCAGTTCTTC. It specifies CATKGLVASSDEQFF. V is TRBV5-8 and J is TRBJ2-1; D gene uncertain. This CDR3 region has 15 residues. The V end was cut by 9 bases, the J end by 8 bases, with 24 bases between. Germline V gene sequence: CDR1 SGHTS, CDR2 YDEGEE.